A selection of T cell receptor beta chains follows, all from one sample in a study of Ad26.COV2.S vaccination and SARS-CoV-2 variants. Clones were sequenced by immunoSEQ multiplex PCR, and TCRdb holds only the in-frame ones, with some missing. The table has about 480,000 clones, roughly 85% seen once. The sample here was peripheral blood, taken in a trial of Ad26.COV2.S vaccine versus placebo. These receptors originate from a person aged 18 to 59 who received the Ad26.COV2.S COVID-19 vaccine or a placebo. Each CDR3 is given with its conserved first and last residue. A D gene is named only where the DNA matches it firmly. Clone size is given for some rows only: seen once, a few or many times, or a class if the clone is expanded.

abundance: .
v_gene: TRBV28
j_gene: TRBJ1-1
d_gene: .
CDR3aa: CASLTPNTEAFF
CDR3nt: TGTGCCAGCCTTACACCGAACACTGAAGCTTTCTTT

abundance: .
v_gene: TRBV2
j_gene: TRBJ2-7
d_gene: TRBD1
CDR3aa: CASSAGTGGYEQYF
CDR3nt: TGTGCCAGCAGTGCCGGGACAGGGGGCTACGAGCAGTACTTC

abundance: .
v_gene: TRBV6-2/TRBV6-3
j_gene: TRBJ2-7
d_gene: TRBD2
CDR3aa: CASSRNRDYSPGEQYF
CDR3nt: TGTGCCAGCAGTAGAAACCGGGACTATTCCCCCGGCGAGCAGTACTTC

abundance: .
v_gene: TRBV5-1
j_gene: TRBJ1-1
d_gene: .
CDR3aa: CASSRLGAMNTEAFF
CDR3nt: TGCGCCAGCAGCCGCCTCGGAGCTATGAACACTGAAGCTTTCTTT

abundance: .
v_gene: TRBV19
j_gene: TRBJ1-6
d_gene: TRBD1
CDR3aa: CASSDSNRGTYNSPLHF
CDR3nt: TGTGCCAGTTCTGACTCAAACAGGGGAACCTATAATTCACCCCTCCACTTT

abundance: .
v_gene: TRBV28
j_gene: TRBJ1-2
d_gene: .
CDR3aa: CASSLFGRRTYGYTF
CDR3nt: TGTGCCAGCAGTTTGTTTGGACGACGGACCTATGGCTACACCTTC

abundance: .
v_gene: TRBV30
j_gene: TRBJ2-7
d_gene: .
CDR3aa: CAWRGRGYEQYF
CDR3nt: TGTGCCTGGAGGGGCAGAGGCTACGAGCAGTACTTC

abundance: .
v_gene: TRBV9
j_gene: TRBJ2-2
d_gene: .
CDR3aa: CASSVVSLANTGELFF
CDR3nt: TGTGCCAGCAGCGTAGTTTCACTAGCTAACACCGGGGAGCTGTTTTTT

abundance: .
v_gene: TRBV7-9
j_gene: TRBJ1-6
d_gene: .
CDR3aa: CASGPTMGGAINNSPLHF
CDR3nt: TGTGCCAGCGGTCCTACAATGGGGGGGGCAATAAATAATTCACCCCTCCACTTT

abundance: few
v_gene: TRBV28
j_gene: TRBJ1-2
d_gene: .
CDR3aa: CASSLEGLGGYTF
CDR3nt: TGTGCCAGCAGTTTAGAGGGGTTGGGTGGCTACACCTTC

abundance: .
v_gene: TRBV19
j_gene: TRBJ2-1
d_gene: .
CDR3aa: CASSSRQLAYNEQFF
CDR3nt: TGTGCCAGTAGTAGCCGACAGTTGGCCTACAATGAGCAGTTCTTC

abundance: .
v_gene: TRBV5-6
j_gene: TRBJ2-6
d_gene: .
CDR3aa: CASSLKLTGANVLTF
CDR3nt: TGTGCCAGCAGCCTCAAATTGACTGGGGCCAACGTCCTGACTTTC

abundance: .
v_gene: TRBV7-2
j_gene: TRBJ2-7
d_gene: .
CDR3aa: CASSFRDGSYEQYF
CDR3nt: TGTGCCAGCAGCTTCAGGGACGGAAGCTACGAGCAGTACTTC

abundance: .
v_gene: TRBV18
j_gene: TRBJ2-2
d_gene: .
CDR3aa: CASSPAGRGTGELFF
CDR3nt: TGTGCCAGCTCACCGGCTGGGCGCGGGACCGGGGAGCTGTTTTTT

abundance: .
v_gene: TRBV7-2
j_gene: TRBJ1-4
d_gene: TRBD1
CDR3aa: CASSPFGQGATNEKLFF
CDR3nt: TGTGCCAGCAGCCCCTTCGGACAGGGGGCAACTAATGAAAAACTGTTTTTT

abundance: once
v_gene: TRBV5-4
j_gene: TRBJ2-7
d_gene: TRBD1
CDR3aa: CASSKTGQGMGEQYF
CDR3nt: TGTGCCAGCAGCAAAACCGGACAGGGGATGGGCGAGCAGTACTTC

abundance: .
v_gene: TRBV6-1
j_gene: TRBJ2-1
d_gene: TRBD2
CDR3aa: CASSEMVGTSGRGMDEQFF
CDR3nt: TGTGCCAGCAGTGAGATGGTGGGGACTAGCGGGAGAGGGATGGATGAGCAGTTCTTC

abundance: .
v_gene: TRBV30
j_gene: TRBJ1-1
d_gene: TRBD1
CDR3aa: CACLGQGDIAFF
CDR3nt: TGTGCCTGCCTCGGACAGGGCGATATAGCTTTCTTT

abundance: .
v_gene: TRBV6-1
j_gene: TRBJ1-2
d_gene: .
CDR3aa: CASSETYANYGYTF
CDR3nt: TGTGCCAGCAGTGAGACATATGCTAACTATGGCTACACCTTC

abundance: .
v_gene: TRBV30
j_gene: TRBJ1-1
d_gene: TRBD1
CDR3aa: CAWRGQGYTEAFF
CDR3nt: TGTGCCTGGAGGGGACAGGGGTACACTGAAGCTTTCTTT

abundance: .
v_gene: TRBV7-9
j_gene: TRBJ1-2
d_gene: .
CDR3aa: CASSPYYGYTF
CDR3nt: TGTGCCAGCAGCCCGTACTATGGCTACACCTTC

abundance: .
v_gene: TRBV3-1/TRBV3-2
j_gene: TRBJ1-6
d_gene: .
CDR3aa: CASSQDDRPNSPLHF
CDR3nt: TGTGCCAGCAGCCAAGATGACCGTCCGAATTCACCCCTCCACTTT

abundance: .
v_gene: TRBV29-1
j_gene: TRBJ2-4
d_gene: .
CDR3aa: CSVEDRGAVRIQYF
CDR3nt: TGCAGCGTTGAAGATCGAGGGGCCGTTAGGATTCAGTACTTC

abundance: .
v_gene: TRBV28
j_gene: TRBJ2-7
d_gene: .
CDR3aa: CASSLFLGPTTYEQYF
CDR3nt: TGTGCCAGCAGTTTGTTTTTGGGGCCAACTACCTACGAGCAGTACTTC

abundance: .
v_gene: TRBV19
j_gene: TRBJ2-3
d_gene: .
CDR3aa: CASSMGANTQYF
CDR3nt: TGTGCCAGTAGTATGGGGGCGAATACGCAGTATTTT

abundance: once
v_gene: TRBV15
j_gene: TRBJ2-7
d_gene: .
CDR3aa: CATSRDLGSYEQYF
CDR3nt: TGTGCCACCAGCAGAGATTTGGGCTCCTACGAGCAGTACTTC

abundance: once
v_gene: TRBV18
j_gene: TRBJ2-5
d_gene: .
CDR3aa: CASSPPFGGGQETQYF
CDR3nt: TGTGCCAGCTCACCCCCGTTCGGCGGCGGTCAAGAGACCCAGTACTTC

abundance: .
v_gene: TRBV6-2/TRBV6-3
j_gene: TRBJ2-1
d_gene: TRBD1
CDR3aa: CASSHIGQGLAGGAYNEQFF
CDR3nt: TGTGCCAGCAGTCACATCGGACAGGGGTTGGCGGGCGGAGCCTACAATGAGCAGTTCTTC

abundance: few
v_gene: TRBV3-1/TRBV3-2
j_gene: TRBJ2-2
d_gene: .
CDR3aa: CASSQDLERRNTGELFF
CDR3nt: TGTGCCAGCAGCCAAGATTTGGAGCGGAGGAACACCGGGGAGCTGTTTTTT

abundance: .
v_gene: TRBV5-4
j_gene: TRBJ2-5
d_gene: TRBD1
CDR3aa: CASSRGQGNSETQYF
CDR3nt: TGTGCCAGCAGCCGCGGACAGGGAAACTCTGAGACCCAGTACTTC

abundance: .
v_gene: TRBV6-2/TRBV6-3
j_gene: TRBJ1-6
d_gene: TRBD1
CDR3aa: CASSRQGLLALHF
CDR3nt: TGTGCCAGCAGCCGACAGGGCCTCTTGGCCCTCCACTTT

abundance: .
v_gene: TRBV28
j_gene: TRBJ2-7
d_gene: .
CDR3aa: CASSLTAGASYEQYF
CDR3nt: TGTGCCAGCAGTCTCACGGCGGGCGCCTCCTACGAGCAGTACTTC

abundance: .
v_gene: TRBV7-3
j_gene: TRBJ1-2
d_gene: .
CDR3aa: CASSLTPEGDDGYTF
CDR3nt: TGTGCCAGCAGCTTAACCCCCGAGGGGGACGATGGCTACACCTTC

abundance: .
v_gene: TRBV11-2
j_gene: TRBJ2-1
d_gene: TRBD2
CDR3aa: CASSPTSGEFSSYNEQFF
CDR3nt: TGTGCCAGCAGCCCGACTAGCGGGGAATTCAGCTCCTACAATGAGCAGTTCTTC

abundance: .
v_gene: TRBV6-1
j_gene: TRBJ2-5
d_gene: .
CDR3aa: CASSEGAAPAGETQYF
CDR3nt: TGTGCCAGCAGTGAAGGAGCGGCTCCGGCGGGGGAGACCCAGTACTTC

abundance: .
v_gene: TRBV19
j_gene: TRBJ2-2
d_gene: TRBD2
CDR3aa: CASSYQRDTGELFF
CDR3nt: TGTGCCAGTAGTTATCAGCGGGATACCGGGGAGCTGTTTTTT

abundance: .
v_gene: TRBV30
j_gene: TRBJ1-2
d_gene: TRBD1
CDR3aa: CAWKPSTQGIYGYTF
CDR3nt: TGTGCCTGGAAACCCTCTACACAGGGGATCTATGGCTACACCTTC

abundance: .
v_gene: TRBV7-2
j_gene: TRBJ1-5
d_gene: .
CDR3aa: CASSLIRDQPQHF
CDR3nt: TGTGCCAGCAGCTTAATAAGGGATCAGCCCCAGCATTTT

abundance: once
v_gene: TRBV5-1
j_gene: TRBJ2-4
d_gene: .
CDR3aa: CASSPGAGNIQYF
CDR3nt: TGCGCCAGCAGCCCCGGGGCTGGAAACATTCAGTACTTC

abundance: .
v_gene: TRBV10-3
j_gene: TRBJ1-5
d_gene: .
CDR3aa: CAIGWSGNQPQHF
CDR3nt: TGTGCCATCGGGTGGTCCGGGAATCAGCCCCAGCATTTT

abundance: .
v_gene: TRBV3-1/TRBV3-2
j_gene: TRBJ1-5
d_gene: .
CDR3aa: CASSQDWVNQPQHF
CDR3nt: TGTGCCAGCAGCCAAGATTGGGTCAATCAGCCCCAGCATTTT